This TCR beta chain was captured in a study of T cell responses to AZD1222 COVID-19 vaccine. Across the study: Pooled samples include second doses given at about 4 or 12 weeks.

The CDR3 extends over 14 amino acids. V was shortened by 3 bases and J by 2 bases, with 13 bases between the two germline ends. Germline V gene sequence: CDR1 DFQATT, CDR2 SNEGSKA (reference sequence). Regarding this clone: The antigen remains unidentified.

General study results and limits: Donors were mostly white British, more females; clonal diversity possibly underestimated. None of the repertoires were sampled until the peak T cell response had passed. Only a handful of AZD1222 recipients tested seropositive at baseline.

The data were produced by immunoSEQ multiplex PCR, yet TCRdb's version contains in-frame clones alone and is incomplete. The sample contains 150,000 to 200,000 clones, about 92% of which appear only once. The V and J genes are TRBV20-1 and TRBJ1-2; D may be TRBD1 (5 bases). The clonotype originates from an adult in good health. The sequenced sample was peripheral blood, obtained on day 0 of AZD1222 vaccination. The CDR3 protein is CSASIGGMNYGYTF. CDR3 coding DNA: TGCAGTGCTAGTATTGGGGGGATGAACTATGGCTACACCTTC.